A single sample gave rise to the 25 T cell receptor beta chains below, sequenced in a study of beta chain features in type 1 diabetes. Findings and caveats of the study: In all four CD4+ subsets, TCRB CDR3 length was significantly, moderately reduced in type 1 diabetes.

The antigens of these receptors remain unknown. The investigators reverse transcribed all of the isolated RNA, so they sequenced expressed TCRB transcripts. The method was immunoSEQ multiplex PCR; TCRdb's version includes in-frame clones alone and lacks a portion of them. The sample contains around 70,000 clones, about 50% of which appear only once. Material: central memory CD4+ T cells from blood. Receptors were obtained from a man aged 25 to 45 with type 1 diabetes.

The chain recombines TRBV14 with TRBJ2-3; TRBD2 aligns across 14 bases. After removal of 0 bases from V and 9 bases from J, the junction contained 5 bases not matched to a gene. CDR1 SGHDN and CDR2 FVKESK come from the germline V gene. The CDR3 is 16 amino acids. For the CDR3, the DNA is TGTGCCAGCAGCCAAGATGGGACTAGCGGGGGTAGGACGCAGTATTTT. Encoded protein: CASSQDGTSGGRTQYF.

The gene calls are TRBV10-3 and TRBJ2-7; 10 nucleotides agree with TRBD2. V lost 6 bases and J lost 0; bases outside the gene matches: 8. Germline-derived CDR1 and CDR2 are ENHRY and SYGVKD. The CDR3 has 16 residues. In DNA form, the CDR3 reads TGTGCCATCAGACCCGGGACTAGCGCCAGCTCCTACGAGCAGTACTTC. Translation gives CAIRPGTSASSYEQYF.

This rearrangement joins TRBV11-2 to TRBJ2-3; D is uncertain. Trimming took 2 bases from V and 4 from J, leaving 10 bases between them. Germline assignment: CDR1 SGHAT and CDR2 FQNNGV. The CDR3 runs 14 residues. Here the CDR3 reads CASSLNPSADTQYF. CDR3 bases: TGTGCCAGCAGCTTAAACCCGAGCGCAGATACGCAGTATTTT.

The CDR3 loop reads CASSWGQNTEAFF. The CDR3 nucleotides read TGTGCCAGCAGCTGGGGACAGAACACTGAAGCTTTCTTT. The rearrangement uses TRBV7-9 and TRBJ1-1; possible D gene TRBD1, 6 bases. CDR3 length: 13 residues. The germline CDR1 and CDR2 sequences are SEHNR and FQNEAQ (reference sequence). V was trimmed by 4 bases and J by 1 base, leaving 7 bases between them. Using reference TRBV7-9 and TRBJ1-1 for the parts outside the CDR3, the full variable domain is DTGVSQNPRHKITKRGQNVTFRCDPISEHNRLYWYRQTLGQGPEFLTYFQNEAQLEKSRLLSDRFSAERPKGSFSTLEIQRTEQGDSAMYLCASSWGQNTEAFFGQGTRLTVV.

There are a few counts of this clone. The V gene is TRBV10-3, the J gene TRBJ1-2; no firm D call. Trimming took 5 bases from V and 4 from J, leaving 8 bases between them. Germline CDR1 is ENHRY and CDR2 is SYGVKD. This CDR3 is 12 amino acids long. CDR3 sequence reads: CAISTARYGYTF. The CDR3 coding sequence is TGTGCCATCAGTACAGCCCGCTATGGCTACACCTTC.

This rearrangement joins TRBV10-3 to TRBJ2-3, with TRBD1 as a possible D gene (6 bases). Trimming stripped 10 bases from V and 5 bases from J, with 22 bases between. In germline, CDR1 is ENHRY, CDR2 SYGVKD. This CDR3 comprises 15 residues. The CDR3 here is CATNQQGTTGDTQYF. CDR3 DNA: TGTGCCACCAACCAACAGGGAACGACAGGAGATACGCAGTATTTT.

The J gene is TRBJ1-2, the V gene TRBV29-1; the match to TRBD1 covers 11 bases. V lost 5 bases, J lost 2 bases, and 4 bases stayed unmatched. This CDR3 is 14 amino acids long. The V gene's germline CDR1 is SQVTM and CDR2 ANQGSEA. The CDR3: CSVKRTGGNYGYTF. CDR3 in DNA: TGCAGCGTTAAGCGGACAGGGGGCAACTATGGCTACACCTTC.

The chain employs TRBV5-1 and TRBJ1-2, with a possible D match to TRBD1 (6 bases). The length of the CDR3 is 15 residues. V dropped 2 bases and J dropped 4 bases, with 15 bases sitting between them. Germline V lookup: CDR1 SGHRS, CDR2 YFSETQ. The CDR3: CASSFSGDGGYGYTF. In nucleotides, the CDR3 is TGCGCCAGCAGCTTTTCAGGGGACGGTGGCTATGGCTACACCTTC. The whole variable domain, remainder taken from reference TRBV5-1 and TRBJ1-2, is KAGVTQTPRYLIKTRGQQVTLSCSPISGHRSVSWYQQTPGQGLQFLFEYFSETQRNKGNFPGRFSGRQFSNSRSEMNVSTLELGDSALYLCASSFSGDGGYGYTFGSGTRLTVV.

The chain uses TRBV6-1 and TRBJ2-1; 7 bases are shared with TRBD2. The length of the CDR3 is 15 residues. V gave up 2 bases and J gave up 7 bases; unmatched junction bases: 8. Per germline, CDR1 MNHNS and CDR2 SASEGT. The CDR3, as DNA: TGTGCCAGCAGTGAACACTCGCGGGAGCGGAATGAGCAGTTCTTC. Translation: CASSEHSRERNEQFF.

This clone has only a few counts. CDR3 loop: CASSAAGGGSPLHF. CDR3 bases: TGTGCCAGCAGCGCAGCAGGTGGGGGGTCACCCCTCCACTTT. The chain links TRBV7-2 to TRBJ1-6; possibly TRBD1 for D (5 bases). The CDR3 runs to 14 residues. V was trimmed by 5 bases and J by 10 bases, leaving 15 bases between them. Per germline, CDR1 SGHTA and CDR2 FQGNSA.

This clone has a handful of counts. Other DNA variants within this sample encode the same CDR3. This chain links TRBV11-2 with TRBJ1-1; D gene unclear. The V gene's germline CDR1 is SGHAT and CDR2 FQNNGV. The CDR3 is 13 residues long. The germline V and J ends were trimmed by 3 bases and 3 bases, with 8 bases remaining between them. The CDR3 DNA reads TGTGCCAGCAGCTTGGGCAGAGACACTGAAGCTTTCTTT. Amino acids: CASSLGRDTEAFF.

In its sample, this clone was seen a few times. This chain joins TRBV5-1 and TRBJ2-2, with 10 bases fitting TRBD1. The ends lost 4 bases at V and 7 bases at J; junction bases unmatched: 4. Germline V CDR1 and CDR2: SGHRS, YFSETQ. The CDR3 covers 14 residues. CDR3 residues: CASSGTGEDGELFF. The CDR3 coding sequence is TGCGCCAGCAGCGGGACAGGGGAGGACGGGGAGCTGTTTTTT.

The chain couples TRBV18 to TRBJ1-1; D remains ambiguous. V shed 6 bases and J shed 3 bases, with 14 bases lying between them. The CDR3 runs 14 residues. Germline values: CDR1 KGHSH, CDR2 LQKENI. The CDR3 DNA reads TGTGCCAGCTCTCTCGCCCAGAGGGACACTGAAGCTTTCTTT. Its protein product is CASSLAQRDTEAFF.

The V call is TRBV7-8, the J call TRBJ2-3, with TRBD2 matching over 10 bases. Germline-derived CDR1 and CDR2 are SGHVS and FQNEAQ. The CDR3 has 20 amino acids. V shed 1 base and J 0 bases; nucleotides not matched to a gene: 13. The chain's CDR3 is CASSLGPRDSGGPSTDTQYF. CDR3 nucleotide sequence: TGTGCCAGCAGCTTAGGCCCTCGGGATAGCGGGGGGCCTAGCACAGATACGCAGTATTTT.

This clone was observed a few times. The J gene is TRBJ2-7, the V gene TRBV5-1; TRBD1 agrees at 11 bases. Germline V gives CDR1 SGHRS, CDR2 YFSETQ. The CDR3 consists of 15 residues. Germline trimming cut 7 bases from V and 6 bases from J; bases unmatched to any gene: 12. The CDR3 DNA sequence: TGCGCCAGCGATCCCTCCGGGACAGGGGGTGTCGAGCAGTACTTC. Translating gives CASDPSGTGGVEQYF.

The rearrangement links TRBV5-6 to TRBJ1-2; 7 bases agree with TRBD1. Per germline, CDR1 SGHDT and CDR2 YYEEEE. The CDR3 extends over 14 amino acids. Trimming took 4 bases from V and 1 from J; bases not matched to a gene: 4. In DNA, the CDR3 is TGTGCCAGCAGCGTACAGGGGATTAACTATGGCTACACCTTC. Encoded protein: CASSVQGINYGYTF.

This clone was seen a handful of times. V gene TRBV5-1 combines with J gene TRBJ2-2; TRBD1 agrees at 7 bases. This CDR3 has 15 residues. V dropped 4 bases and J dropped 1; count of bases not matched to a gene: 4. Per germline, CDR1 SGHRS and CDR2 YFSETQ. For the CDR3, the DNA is TGCGCCAGCAGCCTCTGGACAGGGAACACCGGGGAGCTGTTTTTT. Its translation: CASSLWTGNTGELFF.

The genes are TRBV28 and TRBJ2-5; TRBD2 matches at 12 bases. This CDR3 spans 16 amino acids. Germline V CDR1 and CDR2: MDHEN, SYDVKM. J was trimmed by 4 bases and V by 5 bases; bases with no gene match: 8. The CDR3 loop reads CASSVGTSGQGETQYF. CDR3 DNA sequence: TGTGCCAGCAGTGTCGGGACTAGCGGGCAGGGAGAGACCCAGTACTTC.

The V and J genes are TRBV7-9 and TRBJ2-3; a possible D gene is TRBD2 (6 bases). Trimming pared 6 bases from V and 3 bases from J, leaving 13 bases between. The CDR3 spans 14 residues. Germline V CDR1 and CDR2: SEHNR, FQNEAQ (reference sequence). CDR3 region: CASRPVGGTDTQYF. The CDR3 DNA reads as TGTGCCAGCAGACCTGTCGGGGGAACAGATACGCAGTATTTT.

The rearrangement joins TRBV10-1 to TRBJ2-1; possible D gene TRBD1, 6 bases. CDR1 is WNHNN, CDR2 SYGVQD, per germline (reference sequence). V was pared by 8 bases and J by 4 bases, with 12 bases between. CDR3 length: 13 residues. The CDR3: CASAPGHYNEQFF. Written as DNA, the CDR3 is TGCGCCAGCGCCCCGGGACATTACAATGAGCAGTTCTTC.

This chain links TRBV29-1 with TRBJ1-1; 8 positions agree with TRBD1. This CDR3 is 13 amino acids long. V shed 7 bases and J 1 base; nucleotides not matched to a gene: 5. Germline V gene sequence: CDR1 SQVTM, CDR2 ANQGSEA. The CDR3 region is CSANRGRNTEAFF. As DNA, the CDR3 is TGCAGCGCGAACAGGGGGAGGAACACTGAAGCTTTCTTT. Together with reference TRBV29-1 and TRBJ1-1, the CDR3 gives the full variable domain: SAVISQKPSRDICQRGTSLTIQCQVDSQVTMMFWYRQQPGQSLTLIATANQGSEATYESGFVIDKFPISRPNLTFSTLTVSNMSPEDSSIYLCSANRGRNTEAFFGQGTRLTVV.

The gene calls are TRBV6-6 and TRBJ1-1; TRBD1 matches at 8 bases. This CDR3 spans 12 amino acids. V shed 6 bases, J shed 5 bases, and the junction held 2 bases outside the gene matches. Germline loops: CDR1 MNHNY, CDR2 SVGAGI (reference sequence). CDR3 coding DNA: TGTGCCAGCAGCCGGACAGGGACTGAAGCTTTCTTT. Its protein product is CASSRTGTEAFF.

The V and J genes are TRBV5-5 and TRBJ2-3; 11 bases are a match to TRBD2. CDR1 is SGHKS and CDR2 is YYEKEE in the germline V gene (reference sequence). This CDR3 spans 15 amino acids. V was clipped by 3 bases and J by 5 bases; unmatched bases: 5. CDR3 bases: TGTGCCAGCAGCTCCCCTAGCGGGGGGAGAGATACGCAGTATTTT. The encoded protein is CASSSPSGGRDTQYF.

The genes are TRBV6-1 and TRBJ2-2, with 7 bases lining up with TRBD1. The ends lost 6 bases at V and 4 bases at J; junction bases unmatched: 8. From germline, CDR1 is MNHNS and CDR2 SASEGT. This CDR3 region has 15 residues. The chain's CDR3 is CASRQQGITTGELFF. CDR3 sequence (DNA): TGTGCCAGCAGACAACAGGGGATCACCACCGGGGAGCTGTTTTTT.

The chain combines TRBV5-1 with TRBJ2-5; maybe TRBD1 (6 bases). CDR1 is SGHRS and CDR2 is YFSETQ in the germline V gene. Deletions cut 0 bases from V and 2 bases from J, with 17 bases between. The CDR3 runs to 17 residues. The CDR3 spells CASSLATGDRVQETQYF. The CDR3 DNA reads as TGCGCCAGCAGCTTGGCGACAGGTGATCGCGTACAAGAGACCCAGTACTTC. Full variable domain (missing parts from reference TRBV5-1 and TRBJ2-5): KAGVTQTPRYLIKTRGQQVTLSCSPISGHRSVSWYQQTPGQGLQFLFEYFSETQRNKGNFPGRFSGRQFSNSRSEMNVSTLELGDSALYLCASSLATGDRVQETQYFGPGTRLLVL.